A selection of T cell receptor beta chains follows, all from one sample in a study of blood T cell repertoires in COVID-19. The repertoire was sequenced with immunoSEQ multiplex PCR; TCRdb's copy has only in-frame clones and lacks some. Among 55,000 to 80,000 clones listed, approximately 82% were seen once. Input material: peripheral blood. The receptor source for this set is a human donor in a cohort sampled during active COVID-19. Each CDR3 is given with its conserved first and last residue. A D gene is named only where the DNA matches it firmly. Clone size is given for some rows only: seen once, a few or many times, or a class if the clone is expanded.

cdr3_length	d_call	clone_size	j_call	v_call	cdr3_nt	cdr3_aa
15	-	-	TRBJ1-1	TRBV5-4	TGTGCCAGCACCGTCGAAAGAGGGCAAGGGACTGAAGCTTTCTTT	CASTVERGQGTEAFF
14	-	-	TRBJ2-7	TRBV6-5	TGTGCCAGCAGTTCCTTAGGAGGGGTAATCGAGCAATACTTC	CASSSLGGVIEQYF
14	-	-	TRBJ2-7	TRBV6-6	TGTGCCAGCAGTTCAGGGACGGGAGTTTACGAGCAGTACTTC	CASSSGTGVYEQYF
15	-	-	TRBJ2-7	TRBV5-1	TGCGCCAGCAGCTTGGGATCCGGTCTAATCTACGAGCAGTACTTC	CASSLGSGLIYEQYF
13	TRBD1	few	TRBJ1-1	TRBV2	TGTGCCAGCAGTGCGGACAGGGGGGCTGAAGCTTTCTTT	CASSADRGAEAFF
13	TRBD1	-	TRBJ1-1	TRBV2	TGTGCCAACAGACAGGGTATGAACACTGAAGCTTTCTTT	CANRQGMNTEAFF
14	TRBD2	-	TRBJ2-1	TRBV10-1	TGCGCCAGCAGTGAGAGGCTAGCGGGAGTTGAGCAGTTCTTC	CASSERLAGVEQFF
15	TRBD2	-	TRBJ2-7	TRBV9	TGTGCCAGCAGCGTAGTTAGCGGGGGGATCTACGAGCAGTACTTC	CASSVVSGGIYEQYF
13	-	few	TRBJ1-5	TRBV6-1	TGTGCCAGCAGTGAAGGGCTTCCTCAGCCCCAGCATTTT	CASSEGLPQPQHF
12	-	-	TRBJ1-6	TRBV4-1	TGCGCCAGCAGCCAAGAATGGAGGCCCCTCCACTTT	CASSQEWRPLHF
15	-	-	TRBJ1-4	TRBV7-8	TGTGCCAGCAGCATAAGAGGATCTTTGGCAGAAAAACTGTTTTTT	CASSIRGSLAEKLFF
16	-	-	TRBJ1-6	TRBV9	TGTGCCAGCAGCGTAGGTGCAGGGGCTACTAATTCACCCCTCCACTTT	CASSVGAGATNSPLHF
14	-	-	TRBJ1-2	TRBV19	TGTGCCAGTAGTATAGAACAGGGCCACTATGGCTACACCTTC	CASSIEQGHYGYTF
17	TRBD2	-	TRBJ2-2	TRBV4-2	TGTGCCAGCAGCCCGGGACTAGCGGGGGGACGGGCCGGGGAGCTGTTTTTT	CASSPGLAGGRAGELFF
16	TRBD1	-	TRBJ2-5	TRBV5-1	TGCGCCAGCAGCAGGGGGACAGGGGGATTCCAAGAGACCCAGTACTTC	CASSRGTGGFQETQYF
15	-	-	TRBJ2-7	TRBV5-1	TGCGCCAGCAGCTTGGCCGGGCAGGGGGGCTACGAGCAGTACTTC	CASSLAGQGGYEQYF
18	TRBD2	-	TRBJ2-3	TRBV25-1	TGTGCCAGCAGTGAATATAAATCTAGCGGGAGTATAACAGATACGCAGTATTTT	CASSEYKSSGSITDTQYF
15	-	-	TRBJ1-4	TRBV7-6	TGTGCCAGCAGCTTAGGTGGGGGCAGTGATGAAAAACTGTTTTTT	CASSLGGGSDEKLFF
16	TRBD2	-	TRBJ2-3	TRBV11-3	TGTGCCAGCAGCACCTTTTCTAGCGGGGGGGCCAATACGCAGTATTTT	CASSTFSSGGANTQYF
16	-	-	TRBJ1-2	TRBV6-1	TGTGCCAGCAGTGAAGCGCTTCTGGGGCGAAACTATGGCTACACCTTC	CASSEALLGRNYGYTF
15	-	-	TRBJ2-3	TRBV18	TGTGCCAGCTCTACCGCCTATGGTTTAGGAGCTACGCAGTATTTT	CASSTAYGLGATQYF
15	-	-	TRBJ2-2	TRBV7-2	TGTGCCAGCAGCCCCCGGGACTGGTACACCGGGGAGCTGTTTTTT	CASSPRDWYTGELFF
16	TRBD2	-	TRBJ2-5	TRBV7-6	TGTGCCAGCAGCGCAACCGGGACTAGCGGGAGGGAGACCCAGTACTTC	CASSATGTSGRETQYF
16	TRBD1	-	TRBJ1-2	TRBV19	TGTGCCAGTAGTTTTAACCCCGGGACAGCTAACTATGGCTACACCTTC	CASSFNPGTANYGYTF
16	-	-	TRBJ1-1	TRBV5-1	TGCGCCAGCAGCTTGAGGGTCGGAGGGGAGAACACTGAAGCTTTCTTT	CASSLRVGGENTEAFF
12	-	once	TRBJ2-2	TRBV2	TGTGCCAGCAGTGAGAACTCCGGGGAGCTGTTTTTT	CASSENSGELFF
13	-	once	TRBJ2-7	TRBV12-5	TGTGCTAGTGGTTTGGTACCCGGAGGCGAGCAGTACTTC	CASGLVPGGEQYF
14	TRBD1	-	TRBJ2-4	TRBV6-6	TGTGCCAGCAGTCGACAGGGGGCGGGAAACATTCAGTACTTC	CASSRQGAGNIQYF
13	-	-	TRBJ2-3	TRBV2	TGTGCCAGCAGTAGCGGGAGCACAGATACGCAGTATTTT	CASSSGSTDTQYF
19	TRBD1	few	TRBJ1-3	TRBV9	TGTGCCAGCAGCGTTGGACAGGGCCTTTCCTTTGTAGGGGGAAACACCATATATTTT	CASSVGQGLSFVGGNTIYF
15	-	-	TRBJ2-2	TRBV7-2	TGTGCCAGCAGCTTAATCGCGGCGAACACCGGGGAGCTGTTTTTT	CASSLIAANTGELFF
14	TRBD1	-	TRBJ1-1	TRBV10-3	TGTGCCATCAGTGAGCAGGGGGCGAACACTGAAGCTTTCTTT	CAISEQGANTEAFF
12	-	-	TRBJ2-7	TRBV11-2	TGTGCCAGCAGCTCACAGGGCTACGAGCAGTACTTC	CASSSQGYEQYF
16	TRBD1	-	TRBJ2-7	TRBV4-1	TGCGCCAGCAGCCAAAAATTGGGACAGGCCCCCTACGAGCAGTACTTC	CASSQKLGQAPYEQYF
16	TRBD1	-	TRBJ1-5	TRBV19	TGTGCCAGTAGTATACGGGGACAGCATAGCAATCAGCCCCAGCATTTT	CASSIRGQHSNQPQHF
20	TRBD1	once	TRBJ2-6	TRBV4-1	TGCGCCAGCAGCCAAAAAGATGTAGGGACAGCTCTGAGTGGGGCCAACGTCCTGACTTTC	CASSQKDVGTALSGANVLTF
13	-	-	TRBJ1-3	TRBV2	TGTGCCAGCAGTCTAATAAGTGGAAACACCATATATTTT	CASSLISGNTIYF
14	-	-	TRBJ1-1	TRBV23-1	TGCGCCAGCAGTCACATGGACAATCCCTTTGAAGCTTTCTTT	CASSHMDNPFEAFF
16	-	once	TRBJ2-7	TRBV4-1	TGCGCCAGCAGCCAAGAGGTCCCTGTGACACCGCGGGGGCAGTACTTC	CASSQEVPVTPRGQYF
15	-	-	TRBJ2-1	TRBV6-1	TGTGCCAGCAGTGAATACAGTGCCTCCTACAATGAGCAGTTCTTC	CASSEYSASYNEQFF
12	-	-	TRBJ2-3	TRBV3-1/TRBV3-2	TGTGCCAGCAGCCAGGCACGGGGAACGCAGTATTTT	CASSQARGTQYF
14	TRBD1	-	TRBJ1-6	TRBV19	TGTGCCAGTAGTATGGACAGGGTGAATTCACCCCTCCACTTT	CASSMDRVNSPLHF
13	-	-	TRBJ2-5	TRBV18	TGTGCCAGCTCAGACGGGACACTGGAGACCCAGTACTTC	CASSDGTLETQYF
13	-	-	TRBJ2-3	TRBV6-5	TGTGCCAGCAGTTTGACAGGCACAGATACGCAGTATTTT	CASSLTGTDTQYF
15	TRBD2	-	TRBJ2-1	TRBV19	TGTGCCAGTAGCTCCCCCGGGACTATATACAATGAGCAGTTCTTC	CASSSPGTIYNEQFF